This is a list of T cell receptor beta chains from one sample in a study of shared clonotypes between healthy human individuals. Only in-frame clones appear in the TCRdb table, and some are missing; sequencing was by immunoSEQ multiplex PCR. This table holds approximately 640,000 clones, 72% found once. The specimen sequenced was memory CD4+ T cells sorted from blood. The receptors stem from a woman younger than 45 in good health. Both conserved end residues are part of each CDR3. The order of the fields is V gene, D gene, J gene, clone size, CDR3 DNA, CDR3 protein. The D gene is left open where the match is weak. Clone size is stated in some rows and not others, as once, few, many or a class when expanded.

TRBV6-1,NA,TRBJ1-3,NA,TGTGCCAGCAGCTCCCTCGGAAACACCATATATTTT,CASSSLGNTIYF
TRBV11-2,TRBD1,TRBJ2-2,NA,TGTGCCAGCAGCCCACAGGGGGCCGTCACCGGGGAGCTGTTTTTT,CASSPQGAVTGELFF
TRBV7-3,NA,TRBJ2-1,NA,TGTGCCAGCAGCTCCGGACTAAACCTCTACAATGAGCAGTTCTTC,CASSSGLNLYNEQFF
TRBV28,NA,TRBJ2-1,NA,TGTGCCACCCAGTTCGCCCGTGGGGGGGAGCAGTTCTTC,CATQFARGGEQFF
TRBV11-2,NA,TRBJ1-1,NA,TGTGCCAGCAGCTTGACGGAAGAAGCTTTCTTT,CASSLTEEAFF
TRBV18,TRBD1,TRBJ1-3,many,TGTGCCAGCTCACCACAGGGGGCCGGAAACACCATATATTTT,CASSPQGAGNTIYF
TRBV7-9,TRBD1,TRBJ2-1,few,TGTGCCAGCAGCTTAGGGGACAGGAATAAAGGCGATGAGCAGTTCTTC,CASSLGDRNKGDEQFF
TRBV6-5,NA,TRBJ1-5,NA,TGTGCCAGCAGTCGAGGAGACAGGTCTAATCAGCCCCAGCATTTT,CASSRGDRSNQPQHF
TRBV19,NA,TRBJ1-4,NA,TGTGCCAGTAGTTCTCCCAGGAAAACTGCAACTAATGAAAAACTGTTTTTT,CASSSPRKTATNEKLFF
TRBV28,NA,TRBJ1-5,NA,TGTGCCAGCAGGAAGTCGCCGGGGGCGGGTAGTCAGCCCCAGCATTTT,CASRKSPGAGSQPQHF
TRBV7-2,NA,TRBJ2-2,NA,TGTGCCAGCAGACGCCGGGACACAGCGAACACCGGGGAGCTGTTTTTT,CASRRRDTANTGELFF
TRBV5-1,TRBD1,TRBJ2-3,NA,TGCGCCAGCAGCTTACAACCGGGACAGGTCACAGATACGCAGTATTTT,CASSLQPGQVTDTQYF
TRBV28,TRBD2,TRBJ2-5,NA,TGTGCCAGCAGTTTATTGGGACTAGCGGCGAGGGAGACCCAGTACTTC,CASSLLGLAARETQYF
TRBV10-3,TRBD2,TRBJ2-7,NA,TGTGCCATCAAGACTAGCGGGAGTATGGGTTCCTACGAGCAGTACTTC,CAIKTSGSMGSYEQYF
TRBV11-2,TRBD2,TRBJ2-1,few,TGTGCCAGCAGCCCCGGGACTAGCGGAACCTCCTACAATGAGCAGTTCTTC,CASSPGTSGTSYNEQFF
TRBV5-1,TRBD2,TRBJ2-1,NA,TGCGCCAGCAGTCCCCCCCTAGCGGGCAGTTACAATGAGCAGTTCTTC,CASSPPLAGSYNEQFF